This T cell receptor beta chain was observed in a study of blood T cell repertoires in COVID-19. At the level of the study: Donors in the United States, Italy and Spain gave samples during acute or convalescent COVID-19. From T cells, B-cell-depleted T cells, or PBMCs came the material, which was cDNA or gDNA.

Germline V CDR1 and CDR2: GTSNPN, SVGIG (reference sequence). Trimming stripped 1 base from V and 4 bases from J, with 7 bases between. CDR3 length: 12 amino acids. As processed by the authors: Estimation of nucleated cell counts was performed using reference gene primer amplification. Method: immunoSEQ multiplex PCR; TCRdb's copy keeps in-frame clones and lacks some. V and J calls and clone size follow that table, whereas D and trimming were derived from the DNA. The data hold about 200,000 clones, with approximately 82% observed a single time. The chain has TRBV30 and TRBJ1-2, with D hard to call. This clonotype was obtained from a human donor with acute or convalescent COVID-19. The donor label of this sample is uncertain. Sequenced material: peripheral blood. The CDR3 coding sequence is TGTGCCTGGAGTGGAAACAGCTATGGCTACACCTTC. Protein product: CAWSGNSYGYTF.